This T cell receptor beta chain was captured by sequencing in a study of OX40 agonist ivuxolimab in advanced cancers. For the wider study: The costimulatory receptor OX40 (CD134) was targeted by ivuxolimab, a fully human IgG2 agonistic monoclonal antibody. Intravenous ivuxolimab was administered to patients every 2 weeks at six dose levels: 0.01, 0.1, 0.3, 1.5, 3 and 10 mg/kg. Of the approximately 50 dose-escalation patients, hepatocellular carcinoma was present in around 20, melanoma in around 15, renal cell carcinoma in 9 and head and neck cancer in 9. A male proportion of roughly 80% and a mean age of about 60 years, ranging from 23 to 79, were recorded for the dose-escalation cohort. Prior anti-PD-1, anti-PD-L1 or anti-CTLA-4 therapy was permitted, and checkpoint inhibitors had been received by under 50% of dose-escalation patients. Three dose-escalation patients achieved partial responses, one with hepatocellular carcinoma and two with cutaneous melanoma. The purpose of peripheral TCRbeta sequencing was to test whether ivuxolimab changed TCR sequence diversity and led to clonal T-cell expansion. The monotherapy dose-escalation portion (N ≈ 55 patients) of the phase I ivuxolimab trial is reported in the paper. Study-level results and caveats: Which antigens the clonally expanded peripheral T cells were specific for was not determined. In partial responders in the 0.1-3.0 mg/kg groups, normalized peripheral clonal expansion was found to be among the lowest, especially among CD8+ T cells. At doses from 0.1 to 3.0 mg/kg, clonal expansion was seen in both CD4+ and CD8+ blood T cells between baseline and week 6. After ivuxolimab, CD8+ T cells had more expanded clones than CD4+ T cells on average. Low levels of normalized T-cell clonal expansion were also seen in some nonresponding patients.

The trial excluded patients who had a history of autoimmune disease or were on systemic immunosuppression. In every dose cohort, peripheral blood was drawn for TCR sequencing at baseline, cycle 4 day 1, and cycle 7 day 1. The samples were drawn from a first-in-human, open-label, multicenter phase I dose-escalation trial of ivuxolimab. The trial enrolled adults with locally advanced or metastatic head and neck squamous cell, hepatocellular, melanoma or renal cell carcinoma. Before TCR sequencing, CD4+ and CD8+ T cells were separately sorted from peripheral blood. Genomic DNA was isolated from the sorted cells so that the TCRbeta CDR3 region could be sequenced. The immunoSEQ Assay was used to sequence the TCRbeta CDR3 regions. In its TCRdb copy, this immuneACCESS table keeps in-frame sequences only and misses some clones. Where compared with another copy, unresolved V genes explain less than half of these, and the others have no known cause. The sample yields roughly 66,000 clones; about four fifths were counted once. Approximately 1.2% of the sample goes to the ten largest clones.

Details on this clone: No antigen is known for it. The record has no base qualities; no much larger clone is one base away.

From a lookup of the germline V gene, CDR1 and CDR2 are SGHDN and FVKESK. Deletion took 0 bases off V and 4 bases off J, with a span of 18 bases between the germline ends. From cysteine to phenylalanine, the CDR3 is 18 amino acids long. The kept DNA is CDR3 alone, 54 bases in frame from the first base. The sequence was obtained from an adult with an advanced solid tumor such as melanoma, head and neck, liver or kidney cancer. Material: CD4+ or CD8+ T cells sorted from blood, obtained in a trial of the OX40 agonist ivuxolimab. The rearranged segments are TRBV14 and TRBJ1-4, with no D gene named confidently. The CDR3 region reads CASSQDLGSTSSNEKLFF. The base sequence is TGTGCCAGCAGCCAAGATCTGGGCAGTACTTCGAGTAATGAAAAACTGTTTTTT.